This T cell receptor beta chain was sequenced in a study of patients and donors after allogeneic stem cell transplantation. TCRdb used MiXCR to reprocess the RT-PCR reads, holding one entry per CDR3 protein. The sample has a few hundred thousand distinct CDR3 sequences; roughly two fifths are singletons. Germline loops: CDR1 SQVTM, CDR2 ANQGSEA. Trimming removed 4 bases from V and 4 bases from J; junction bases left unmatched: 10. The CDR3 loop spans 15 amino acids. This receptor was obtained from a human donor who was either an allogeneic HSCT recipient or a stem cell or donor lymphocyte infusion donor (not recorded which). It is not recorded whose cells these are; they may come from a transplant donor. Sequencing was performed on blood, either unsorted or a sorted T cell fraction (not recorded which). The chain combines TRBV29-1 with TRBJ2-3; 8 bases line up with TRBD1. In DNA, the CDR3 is TGCAGCGTTGTAAGAGGACAGGGAATTTCAGATACGCAGTATTTT. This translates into CSVVRGQGISDTQYF.